The text below deals with one TCR beta chain. No antigen is known for it. A read error may be the cause here, since a much bigger clone is one base away. The entry originates in a study of molecular identifiers for immune sequencing clone quantification. This CDR3 is 13 amino acids long. Each CDR3 protein gets one entry after TCRdb re-called the PCR reads with MiXCR. In the table there are 9,500 to 15,000 distinct CDR3 sequences, under 20% of which are singletons. With 10%, 30% or 50% of RNA, 20,000 to 1,000,000 naive CD8 T cells were sequenced. Findings and limits, study-wide: Clones with over 20 RNA copies captured over 97% of effector molecules but under 1% of naive ones.

Material for sequencing was naive CD8+ T cells from blood, with Jurkat cell RNA spiked in. Subset: FACS-sorted CD8+CD4-CCR7+CD45RA+ naive T cells. The chain employs TRBV12-3 or TRBV12-4 and TRBJ2-2; D is possibly TRBD1 (6 bases). The clonotype was recovered from a human donor in good health. Some libraries in this study had Jurkat cell RNA spiked in. The CDR3 nucleotides read TGTGCCAGCAGGACAGGAAACACCGGGGAGCTGATTTTT. It encodes CASRTGNTGELIF.